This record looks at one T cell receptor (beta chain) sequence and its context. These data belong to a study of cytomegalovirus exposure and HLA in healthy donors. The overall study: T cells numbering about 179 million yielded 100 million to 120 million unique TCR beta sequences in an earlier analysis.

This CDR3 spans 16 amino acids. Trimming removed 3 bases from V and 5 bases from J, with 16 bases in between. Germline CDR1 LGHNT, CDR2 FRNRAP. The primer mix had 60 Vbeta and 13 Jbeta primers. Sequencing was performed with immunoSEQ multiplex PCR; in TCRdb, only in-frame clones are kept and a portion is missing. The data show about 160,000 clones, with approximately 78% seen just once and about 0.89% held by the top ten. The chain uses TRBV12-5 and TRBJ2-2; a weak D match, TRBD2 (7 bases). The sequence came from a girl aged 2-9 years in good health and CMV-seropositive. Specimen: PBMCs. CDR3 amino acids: CASGFFGGLRTGELFF. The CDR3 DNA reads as TGTGCTAGTGGTTTCTTCGGGGGGCTACGGACCGGGGAGCTGTTTTTT.